The T cell receptor beta chain under discussion was sequenced for a study of cytomegalovirus exposure and HLA in healthy donors. Study-wide results and limits: Earlier results showed most TCR beta V segments being productive about 87% or about 30% of the time.

Comment on this clone: Antigen specificity is unknown.

The V gene lost 6 bases and the J gene lost 7 bases, with 16 bases spanning the gap. Germline V gene sequence: CDR1 KGHSH, CDR2 LQKENI. This CDR3 contains 13 residues. The primer mix had 60 Vbeta and 13 Jbeta primers. Method: immunoSEQ multiplex PCR; TCRdb's copy keeps in-frame clones and lacks some. The sample lists under 200,000 clones; approximately 80% were seen once. V gene TRBV18 combines with J gene TRBJ2-7; D is possibly TRBD1 (6 bases). The source is a woman between 50 and 59 years old in good health and CMV-seropositive. The material sequenced was PBMCs. Here the CDR3 reads CASSQGTKEEQYF. The CDR3 coding sequence is TGTGCCAGCTCGCAAGGGACAAAGGAGGAGCAGTACTTC.